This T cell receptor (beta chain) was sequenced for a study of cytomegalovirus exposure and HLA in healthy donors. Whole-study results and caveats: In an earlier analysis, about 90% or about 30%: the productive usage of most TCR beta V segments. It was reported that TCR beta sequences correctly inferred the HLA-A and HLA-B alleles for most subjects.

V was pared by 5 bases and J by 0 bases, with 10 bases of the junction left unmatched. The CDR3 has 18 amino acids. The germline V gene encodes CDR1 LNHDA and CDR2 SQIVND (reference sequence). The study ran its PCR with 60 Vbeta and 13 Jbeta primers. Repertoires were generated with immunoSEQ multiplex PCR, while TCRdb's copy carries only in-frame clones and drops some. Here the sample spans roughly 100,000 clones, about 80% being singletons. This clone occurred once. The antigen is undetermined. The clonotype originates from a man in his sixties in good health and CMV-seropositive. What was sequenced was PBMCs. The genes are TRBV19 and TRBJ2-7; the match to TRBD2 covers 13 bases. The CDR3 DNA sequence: TGTGCCAGTAGTCTTGGACTAGCGGGGGCCGCGAACTCCTACGAGCAGTACTTC. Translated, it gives CASSLGLAGAANSYEQYF.